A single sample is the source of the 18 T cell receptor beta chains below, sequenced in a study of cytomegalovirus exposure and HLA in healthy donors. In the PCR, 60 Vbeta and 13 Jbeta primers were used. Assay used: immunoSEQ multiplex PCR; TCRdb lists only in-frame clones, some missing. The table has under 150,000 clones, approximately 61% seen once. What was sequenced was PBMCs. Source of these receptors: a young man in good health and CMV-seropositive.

The CDR3 nucleotides are TGTGCCAGTAGTAGGGGAACAGGGGGCAATCAGCCCCAGCATTTT. Translation: CASSRGTGGNQPQHF. V and J are TRBV19 and TRBJ1-5; 7 bases are a match to TRBD1. V lost 4 bases, J lost 2 bases, and 5 bases stayed unmatched. The germline V gene encodes CDR1 LNHDA and CDR2 SQIVND (reference sequence). CDR3 size: 15 residues.

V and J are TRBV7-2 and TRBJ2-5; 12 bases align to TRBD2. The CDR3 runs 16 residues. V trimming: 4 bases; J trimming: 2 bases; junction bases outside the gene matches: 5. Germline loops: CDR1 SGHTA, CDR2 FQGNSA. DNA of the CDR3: TGTGCCAGCAGCTCCTCACTAGCGGGAGGACAAGAGACCCAGTACTTC. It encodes CASSSSLAGGQETQYF.

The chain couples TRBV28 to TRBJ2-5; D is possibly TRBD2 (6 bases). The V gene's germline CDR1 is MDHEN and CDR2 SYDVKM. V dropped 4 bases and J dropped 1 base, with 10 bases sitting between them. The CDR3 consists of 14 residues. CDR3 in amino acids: CASSSSASQETQYF. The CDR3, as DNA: TGTGCCAGCAGTTCTAGCGCCTCCCAAGAGACCCAGTACTTC.

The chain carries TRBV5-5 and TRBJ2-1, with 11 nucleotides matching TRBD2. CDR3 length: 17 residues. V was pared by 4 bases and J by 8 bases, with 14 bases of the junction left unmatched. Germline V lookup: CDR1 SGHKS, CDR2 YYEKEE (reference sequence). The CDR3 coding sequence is TGTGCCAGCAGCCATAGGACTAGCGGGCCCCTCTTGGATGAGCAGTTCTTC. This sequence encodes CASSHRTSGPLLDEQFF.

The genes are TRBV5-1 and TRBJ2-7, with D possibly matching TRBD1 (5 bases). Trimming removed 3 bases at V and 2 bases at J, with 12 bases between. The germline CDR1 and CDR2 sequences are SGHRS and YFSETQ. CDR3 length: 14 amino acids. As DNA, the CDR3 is TGCGCCAGCAGCTCATCACAGGTAACCTACGAGCAGTACTTC. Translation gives CASSSSQVTYEQYF.

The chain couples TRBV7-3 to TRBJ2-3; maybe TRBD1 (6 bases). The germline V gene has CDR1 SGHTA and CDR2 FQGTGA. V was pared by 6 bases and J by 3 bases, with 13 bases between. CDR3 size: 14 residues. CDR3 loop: CASSIRGGTDTQYF. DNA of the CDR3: TGTGCCAGCAGTATCAGGGGTGGAACAGATACGCAGTATTTT.

The CDR3 loop is CASSQDPDRGQETQYF. CDR3 in DNA: TGTGCCAGCAGCCAAGATCCAGACAGGGGGCAAGAGACCCAGTACTTC. The genes are TRBV4-2 and TRBJ2-5; 9 bases are a match to TRBD1. CDR1 is LGHNA, CDR2 YNFKEQ, per germline. There are 16 residues in the CDR3. The ends lost 0 bases at V and 2 bases at J; junction bases unmatched: 4.

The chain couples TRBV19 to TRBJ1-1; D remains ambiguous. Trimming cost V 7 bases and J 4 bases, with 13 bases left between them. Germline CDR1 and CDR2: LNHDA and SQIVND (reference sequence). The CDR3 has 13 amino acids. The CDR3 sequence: CASTHDTPTEAFF. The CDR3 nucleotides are TGTGCCAGTACCCATGATACACCCACTGAAGCTTTCTTT.

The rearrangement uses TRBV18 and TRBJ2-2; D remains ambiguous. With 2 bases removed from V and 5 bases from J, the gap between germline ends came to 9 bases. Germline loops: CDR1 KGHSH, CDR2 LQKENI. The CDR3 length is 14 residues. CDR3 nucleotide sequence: TGTGCCAGCTCACCAAATACCAGGACCGGGGAGCTGTTTTTT. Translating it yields CASSPNTRTGELFF.

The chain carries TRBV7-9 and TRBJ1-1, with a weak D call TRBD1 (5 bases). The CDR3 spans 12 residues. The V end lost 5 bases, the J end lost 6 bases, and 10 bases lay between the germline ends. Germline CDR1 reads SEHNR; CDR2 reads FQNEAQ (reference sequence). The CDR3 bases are TGTGCCAGCAGCGTGGGGGGTTCTGAAGCTTTCTTT. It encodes CASSVGGSEAFF.

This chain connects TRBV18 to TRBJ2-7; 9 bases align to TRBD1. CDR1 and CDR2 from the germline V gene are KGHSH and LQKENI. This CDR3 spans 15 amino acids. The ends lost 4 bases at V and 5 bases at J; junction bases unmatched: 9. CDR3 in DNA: TGTGCCAGCTCACTCCCCTCGGACAGGGGAGACGAGCAGTACTTC. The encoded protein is CASSLPSDRGDEQYF.

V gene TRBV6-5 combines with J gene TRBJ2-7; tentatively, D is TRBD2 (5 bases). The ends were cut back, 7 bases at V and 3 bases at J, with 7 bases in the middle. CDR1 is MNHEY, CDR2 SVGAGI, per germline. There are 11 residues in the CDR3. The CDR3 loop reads CASTGNYEQYF. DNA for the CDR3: TGTGCCAGCACGGGGAACTACGAGCAGTACTTC.

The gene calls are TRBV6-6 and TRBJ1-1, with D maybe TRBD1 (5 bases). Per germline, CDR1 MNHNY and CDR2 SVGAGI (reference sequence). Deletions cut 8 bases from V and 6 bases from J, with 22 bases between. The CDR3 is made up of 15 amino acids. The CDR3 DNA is TGTGCCAGCCACCACATCCGGAGTGGAGGGGCTGAAGCTTTCTTT. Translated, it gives CASHHIRSGGAEAFF.

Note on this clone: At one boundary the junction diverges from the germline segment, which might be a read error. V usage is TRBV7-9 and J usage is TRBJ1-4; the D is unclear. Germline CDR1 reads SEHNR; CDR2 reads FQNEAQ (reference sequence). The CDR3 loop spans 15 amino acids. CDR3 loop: CSSSPPGGAGEATFF. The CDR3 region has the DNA TGTTCCAGCAGCCCACCGGGTGGAGCCGGGGAGGCAACGTTTTTT.

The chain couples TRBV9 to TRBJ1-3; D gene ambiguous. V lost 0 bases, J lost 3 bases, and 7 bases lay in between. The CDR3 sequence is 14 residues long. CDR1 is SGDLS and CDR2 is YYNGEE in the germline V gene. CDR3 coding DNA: TGTGCCAGCAGCGTAGGAGGGAATGGAAACACCATATATTTT. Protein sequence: CASSVGGNGNTIYF.

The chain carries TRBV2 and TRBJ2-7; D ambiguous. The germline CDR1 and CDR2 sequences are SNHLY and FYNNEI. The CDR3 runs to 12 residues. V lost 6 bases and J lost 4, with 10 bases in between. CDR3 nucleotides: TGTGCCAGCAGCAGACACGTTTACGAGCAGTACTTC. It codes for CASSRHVYEQYF.

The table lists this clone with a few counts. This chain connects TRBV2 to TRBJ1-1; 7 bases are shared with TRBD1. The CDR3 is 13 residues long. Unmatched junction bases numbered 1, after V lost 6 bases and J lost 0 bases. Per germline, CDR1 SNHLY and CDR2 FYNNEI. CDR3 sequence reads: CASRQGMNTEAFF. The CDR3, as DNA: TGTGCCAGCAGACAGGGGATGAACACTGAAGCTTTCTTT.

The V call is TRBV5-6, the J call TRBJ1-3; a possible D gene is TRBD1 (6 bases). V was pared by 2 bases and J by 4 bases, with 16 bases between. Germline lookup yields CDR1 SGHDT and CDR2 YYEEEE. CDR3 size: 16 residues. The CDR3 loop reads CASSFGQTGTGNTIYF. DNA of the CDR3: TGTGCCAGCAGCTTCGGACAAACTGGGACAGGAAACACCATATATTTT.